This T cell receptor beta chain was found in a study of T cell responses to AZD1222 COVID-19 vaccine. Study-level information: Analyses pooled second doses at about 4 or about 12 weeks.

Measured with immunoSEQ multiplex PCR; TCRdb has only the in-frame clones, and not every one. Here the sample spans approximately 100,000 clones, roughly 88% being singletons. The count of this clone is one. Its antigen remains unidentified. V gave up 0 bases and J gave up 4 bases; unmatched junction bases: 5. There are 15 residues in the CDR3. Germline V gene lookup returns CDR1 SGHNT and CDR2 YYREEE (reference sequence). Overall study results and limits: White British people made up most donors, females outnumbered males, and clonal diversity was possibly underestimated. Epitopes outside B.1.351 and B.1.1.7 mutated regions reportedly drew nearly half of spike TCRs.

This sequence originates from an adult in good health. Specimen: peripheral blood, collected on day 0 of AZD1222 vaccination. The genes are TRBV5-4 and TRBJ1-2, with TRBD1 matching over 8 bases. This CDR3 is CASSLVSGGGYGYTF. The CDR3 DNA reads as TGTGCCAGCAGCTTGGTTTCAGGGGGCGGCTATGGCTACACCTTC.